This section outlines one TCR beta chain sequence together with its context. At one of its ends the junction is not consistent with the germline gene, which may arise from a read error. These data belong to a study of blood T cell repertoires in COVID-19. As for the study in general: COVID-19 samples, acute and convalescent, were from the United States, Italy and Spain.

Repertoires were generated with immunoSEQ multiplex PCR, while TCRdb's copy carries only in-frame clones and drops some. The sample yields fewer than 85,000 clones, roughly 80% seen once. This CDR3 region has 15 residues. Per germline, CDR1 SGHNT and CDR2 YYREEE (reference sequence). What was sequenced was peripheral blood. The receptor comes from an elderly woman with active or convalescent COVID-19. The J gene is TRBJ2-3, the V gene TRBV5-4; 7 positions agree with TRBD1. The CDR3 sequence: CASNLDTGVRDTQYF. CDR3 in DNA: TGTGCCAGCAACTTGGACACAGGGGTTCGAGATACGCAGTATTTT.